The clone carrying this T cell receptor beta chain was seen ten or more times. What it binds is unknown. These data originate in a study of spatial heterogeneity in lung cancer. Overall study: The study sequenced follow-up PBMC samples when they were available, at a median of approximately 2 years after resection. Study-level points and caveats: There were more appearances of ubiquitous expanded tumor TCRs in blood at resection than at follow-up.

Time point noted: blood at routine non-recurrence follow-up after resection. Tumor, nontumor lung or frozen PBMC supplied whole RNA that was sequenced unsorted. The germline V gene encodes CDR1 MGHRA and CDR2 YSYEKL. Trimming pared 4 bases from V and 0 bases from J, leaving 13 bases between. The length of the CDR3 is 16 residues. In the library, each TCR cDNA molecule bore its own unique molecular identifier. In TCRdb, the 5' RACE reads were re-called with MiXCR into one record per CDR3 protein. In the table there are approximately 27,000 distinct CDR3 sequences, around 6% of which are singletons. The J gene is TRBJ2-1, the V gene TRBV4-1, with D perhaps given as TRBD1 or TRBD2 (5 bases each). This receptor was taken from a male donor with early-stage non-small cell lung cancer. Sequencing used PBMCs, obtained at follow-up. This CDR3 is CASSPRDLSSYNEQFF. CDR3 nucleotide sequence: TGCGCCAGCAGCCCCCGGGACCTAAGCTCCTACAATGAGCAGTTCTTC.